This TCR beta chain was identified during a study of T cell responses to AZD1222 COVID-19 vaccine. Study background: Pooling of second doses given at about 4 or about 12 weeks was done.

General observations from the study: Donors were mostly white British, more females; clonal diversity possibly underestimated. The study identified only a handful of AZD1222 recipients as seropositive at baseline. Spike-specific TCR breadth and depth rose after two AZD1222 doses.

The CDR3 sequence is 14 residues long. With 5 bases clipped from V and 1 base from J, the junction kept 4 bases outside the gene matches. CDR1 is MNHEY, CDR2 SMNVEV, per germline (reference sequence). With regard to this clone: The antigen is unknown.

Produced via immunoSEQ multiplex PCR; TCRdb's table is partial and in-frame only. The data contain about 120,000 clones, roughly 90% of them singletons. V usage is TRBV27 and J usage is TRBJ2-7, with 8 bases identical to TRBD1. The TCR sequence derives from an adult in good health. The material was peripheral blood, obtained on day 0 of AZD1222 vaccination. CDR3 in amino acids: CASSAGDRSYEQYF. The CDR3 DNA reads TGTGCCAGCAGTGCCGGGGACAGGTCCTACGAGCAGTACTTC.